This T cell receptor (beta chain) is drawn from a study of early T cells in non-severe SARS-CoV-2 infection. Study-wide background: Bulk RNA isolated from unsorted whole blood underwent sequencing; chains were not paired.

In this sample, this clonotype turned up many times. This CDR3 comprises 15 residues. V lost 2 bases to trimming and J lost 0 bases, with 11 bases between them. TCRdb used MiXCR to reprocess the 5' RACE reads, holding one entry per CDR3 protein. The sample lists 25,000 to 30,000 distinct CDR3 sequences, about 4.8% seen once, with approximately 5.6% in the top ten. V and J are TRBV12-3 or TRBV12-4 and TRBJ2-7; D is tentatively TRBD1 or TRBD2 (5 bases each). The sequence was obtained from an adult who was a healthcare worker with PCR-confirmed SARS-CoV-2 infection or an uninfected control (not recorded which). Sequenced input: whole blood. CDR3 in DNA: TGTGCCAGCAGTTTAACCTGGGACGGCTCCTACGAGCAGTACTTC. Its translation is CASSLTWDGSYEQYF.